The rows below give T cell receptor beta chains drawn from one sample of a study of OX40 agonist ivuxolimab in advanced cancers. Assay used: immunoSEQ multiplex PCR; TCRdb lists only in-frame clones, some missing. Counted here are about 75,000 clones, roughly 86% occurring once; the ten biggest clones make up about 8%. Sequencing used CD4+ or CD8+ T cells sorted from blood, obtained in a trial of the OX40 agonist ivuxolimab. Receptors were obtained from an adult with an advanced solid tumor such as melanoma, head and neck, liver or kidney cancer. Each CDR3 is given with its conserved first and last residue. Fields, in order: J gene, V gene, CDR3 protein.

TRBJ2-5 TRBV5-8 CASSPLSWTQYF
TRBJ2-3 TRBV30 CAWSQDTDTQYF
TRBJ2-1 TRBV15 CATSSRGWGYNEQFF
TRBJ2-7 TRBV5-1 CASTPGTGNEQYF
TRBJ1-1 TRBV11-2 CASSASPNTEAFF
TRBJ2-4 TRBV6-6 CASSNGGRGQYF
TRBJ2-5 TRBV5-4 CASSEGRQETQYF
TRBJ2-2 TRBV11-1 CASSLDRGGELFF
TRBJ2-1 TRBV10-3 CAMGQDNEQFF
TRBJ2-2 TRBV7-3 CASSSLRGRNTGELFF
TRBJ2-3 TRBV5-8 CASSWGTFRTDTQYF
TRBJ1-5 TRBV4-1 CASSQESQMGNQPQHF
TRBJ2-5 TRBV2 CASSPREGAGETQYF
TRBJ1-2 TRBV5-1 CASRASDSPHYGYTF
TRBJ2-1 TRBV6-1 CASGISGSVWNEQFF
TRBJ1-5 TRBV28 CASSLGGSNQPQHF